This T cell receptor beta chain was captured by sequencing in a study of tissue T cells after allogeneic stem cell transplantation. Study conclusions and caveats: Blood and spleen captured only part of the tissue TCR repertoire.

Only in-frame clones appear in the TCRdb table, and some are missing; sequencing was by immunoSEQ multiplex PCR. The sample has 25,000 to 35,000 clones, 65% to 90% seen once. A single count supports this clone. Its antigen is not identified. This material consisted of blood, taken before transplantation. This TCR derives from a woman aged 18 to 50 who later had graft-versus-host disease after an allogeneic stem cell transplant.

CDR3 bases: TGTGCCAGCAGCGCACGGACTAGCGGGGGGAATGAGCAGTTCTTC. It yields the protein CASSARTSGGNEQFF. V usage is TRBV9 and J usage is TRBJ2-1, with 14 positions matching TRBD2. The germline gives CDR1 SGDLS, CDR2 YYNGEE. Trimming removed 3 bases from V and 7 bases from J; junction bases left unmatched: 3. This CDR3 has 15 residues.